The rows below give T cell receptor beta chains drawn from one sample of a study of CD8+ T cells in alopecia areata. Libraries were prepared by immunoSEQ multiplex PCR; TCRdb keeps only in-frame clonotypes and omits some of them. Of more than 200,000 clones listed, over 40% were seen once; the top ten hold roughly 2.6%. Sequencing used CD4+ T cells sorted from blood, obtained at approximately week 36, from a patient treated with tofacitinib. Source of these receptors: a human donor with alopecia areata. Both conserved end residues are part of each CDR3. A D gene is named only where the DNA matches it firmly. The size of a clone is reported for some rows only, either as once, few or many, or as a class for expanded clones.

few	TRBJ2-7	TRBV29-1	TRBD1	TGCAGCGTTGGACAGGGGGCCGGCGGTTGGTCCGAGCAGTACTTC	CSVGQGAGGWSEQYF
once	TRBJ2-3	TRBV30	NA	TGTGCCCGGACCGGGTTGAGCACAGATACGCAGTATTTT	CARTGLSTDTQYF
few	TRBJ2-7	TRBV29-1	TRBD2	TGCAGCGTTGCCCGGACTAGCGGGGGTAGTTACGAGCAGTACTTC	CSVARTSGGSYEQYF
few	TRBJ2-1	TRBV9	NA	TGTGCCAGCAGCGTAAGGAGGCTGAACAATGAGCAGTTCTTC	CASSVRRLNNEQFF
NA	TRBJ2-3	TRBV5-1	NA	TGCGCCAGCAGCTCAGGAGGGACGCAGTATTTT	CASSSGGTQYF
NA	TRBJ2-3	TRBV7-9	NA	TGTGCCAGCAGCCTAGCACAGGATACGCAGTATTTT	CASSLAQDTQYF
NA	TRBJ2-5	TRBV4-1	NA	TGCGCCAGCAGCCGGGGAAACCAAGAGACCCAGTACTTC	CASSRGNQETQYF
NA	TRBJ2-6	TRBV28	TRBD2	TGTGCCAGCAGTTCACCCCCGGGGGGCTCTGGGGCCAACGTCCTGACTTTC	CASSSPPGGSGANVLTF
NA	TRBJ2-1	TRBV29-1	NA	TGCAGCGTTGACCCCCCCGGGGGGCTCTCTGAGCAGTTCTTC	CSVDPPGGLSEQFF
NA	TRBJ2-2	TRBV6-5	TRBD2	TGTGCCAGCCGGCGGGAGGGTCCCACCGGGGAGCTGTTTTTT	CASRREGPTGELFF
NA	TRBJ2-3	TRBV15	NA	TGTGCCACCGCCCCCCTGGAAGATACGCAGTATTTT	CATAPLEDTQYF
NA	TRBJ2-3	TRBV7-2	NA	TGTGCCAGCAGCGTCGGGGCTGGGGGAGATACGCAGTATTTT	CASSVGAGGDTQYF